Below, one TCR beta chain is given with its context. This record belongs to a study of blood T cell repertoires in COVID-19. Background on the study: Both acute and convalescent COVID-19 samples were obtained from the United States, Italy and Spain.

CDR3 length: 14 residues. V shed 1 base and J shed 4 bases, with 8 bases lying between them. CDR1 LGHNT and CDR2 FRNRAP come from the germline V gene. Source study methods: Scientists estimated how many nucleated cells there were by amplifying reference gene primers. TCRdb's table, derived via immunoSEQ multiplex PCR, lists solely in-frame clones and lacks some. V, J and clone size derive from that table, while D and trimming were established from the DNA sequence. The sample has a few hundred thousand clones, around 84% seen once. The TCR comes from a woman of 80 years or more with active or convalescent COVID-19. The chain employs TRBV12-5 and TRBJ1-3; D is uncertain. The sample taken for sequencing was peripheral blood. CDR3 DNA sequence: TGTGCTAGTGGTTTGGGGGCCTCAGGAAACACCATATATTTT. It specifies CASGLGASGNTIYF. The variable domain in full, completed from reference TRBV12-5 and TRBJ1-3, reads DARVTQTPRHKVTEMGQEVTMRCQPILGHNTVFWYRQTMMQGLELLAYFRNRAPLDDSGMPKDRFSAEMPDATLATLKIQPSEPRDSAVYFCASGLGASGNTIYFGEGSWLTVV.